The sequence of this T cell receptor (beta chain) was determined in a study of blood T cell repertoires in COVID-19. Study-wide context: Collection of acute and convalescent COVID-19 samples took place in the United States, Italy and Spain.

The ends were cut back, 2 bases at V and 1 base at J, with 2 bases in the middle. This CDR3 has 12 residues. The table came from immunoSEQ multiplex PCR; TCRdb's copy has only in-frame clones and leaves some out. The sample consists of about 270,000 clones, approximately 86% of them appearing once. The V gene is TRBV12-3 or TRBV12-4, the J gene TRBJ1-1, with D unresolved. Sequencing used peripheral blood. This TCR was sampled from a woman aged 55-75 years who had recovered from COVID-19. CDR3 coding DNA: TGTGCCAGCAGTTTACAGAACACTGAAGCTTTCTTT. This translates into CASSLQNTEAFF.